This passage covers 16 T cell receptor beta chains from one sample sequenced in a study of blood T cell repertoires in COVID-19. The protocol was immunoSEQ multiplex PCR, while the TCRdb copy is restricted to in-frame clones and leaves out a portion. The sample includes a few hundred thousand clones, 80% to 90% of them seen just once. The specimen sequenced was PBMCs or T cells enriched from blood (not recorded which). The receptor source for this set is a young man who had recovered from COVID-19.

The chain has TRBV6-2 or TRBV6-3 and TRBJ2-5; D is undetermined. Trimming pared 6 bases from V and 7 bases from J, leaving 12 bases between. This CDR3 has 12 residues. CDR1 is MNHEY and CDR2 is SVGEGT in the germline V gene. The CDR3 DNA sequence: TGTGCCAGCAGCCTCCCCCTCGGGACCCAGTACTTC. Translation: CASSLPLGTQYF.

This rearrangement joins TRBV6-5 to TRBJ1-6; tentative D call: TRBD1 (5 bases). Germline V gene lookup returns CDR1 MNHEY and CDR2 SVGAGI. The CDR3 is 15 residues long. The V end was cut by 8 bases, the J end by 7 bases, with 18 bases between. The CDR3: CASRSQTARNSPLHF. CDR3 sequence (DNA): TGTGCCAGCCGAAGCCAGACAGCCCGGAATTCACCCCTCCACTTT.

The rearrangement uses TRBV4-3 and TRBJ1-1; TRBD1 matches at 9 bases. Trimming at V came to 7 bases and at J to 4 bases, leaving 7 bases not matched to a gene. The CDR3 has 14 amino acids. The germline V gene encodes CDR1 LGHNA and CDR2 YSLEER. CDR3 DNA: TGCGCCAGCACAAAAACAGGGGGCAGCACTGAAGCTTTCTTT. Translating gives CASTKTGGSTEAFF.

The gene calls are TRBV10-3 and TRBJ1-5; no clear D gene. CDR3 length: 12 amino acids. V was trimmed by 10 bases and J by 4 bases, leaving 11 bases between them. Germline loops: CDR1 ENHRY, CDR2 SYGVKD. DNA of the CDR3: TGTGCCACCCGGGTCCCTAATCAGCCCCAGCATTTT. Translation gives CATRVPNQPQHF.

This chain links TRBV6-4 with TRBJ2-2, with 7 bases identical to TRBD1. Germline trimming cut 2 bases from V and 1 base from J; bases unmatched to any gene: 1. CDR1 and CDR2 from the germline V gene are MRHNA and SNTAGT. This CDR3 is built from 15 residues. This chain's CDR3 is CASSDGQENTGELFF. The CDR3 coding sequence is TGTGCCAGCAGTGACGGACAGGAGAACACCGGGGAGCTGTTTTTT.

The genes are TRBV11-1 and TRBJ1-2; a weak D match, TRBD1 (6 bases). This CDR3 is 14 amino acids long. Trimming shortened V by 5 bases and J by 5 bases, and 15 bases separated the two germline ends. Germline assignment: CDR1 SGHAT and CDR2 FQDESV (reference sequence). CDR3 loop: CASSPQGRGYGYTF. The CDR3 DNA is TGTGCCAGCAGCCCACAGGGTAGGGGATATGGCTACACCTTC.

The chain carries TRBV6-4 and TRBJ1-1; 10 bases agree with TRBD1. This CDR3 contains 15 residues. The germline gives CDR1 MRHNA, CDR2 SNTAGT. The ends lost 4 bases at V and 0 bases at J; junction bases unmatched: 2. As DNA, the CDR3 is TGTGCCAGCAGTGCGGGACAGGGGATGAACACTGAAGCTTTCTTT. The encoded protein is CASSAGQGMNTEAFF.

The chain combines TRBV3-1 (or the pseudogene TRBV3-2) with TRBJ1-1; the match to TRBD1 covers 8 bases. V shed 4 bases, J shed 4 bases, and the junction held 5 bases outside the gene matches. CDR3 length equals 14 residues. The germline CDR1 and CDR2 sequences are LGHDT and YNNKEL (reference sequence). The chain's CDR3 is CASSPGQVSTEAFF. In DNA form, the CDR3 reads TGTGCCAGCAGCCCGGGACAGGTGAGCACTGAAGCTTTCTTT.

The CDR3 bases are TGTGCCAGCAGCCAAGATACCTCTCCGGGGGAGCAGTTCTTC. The encoded protein is CASSQDTSPGEQFF. The gene calls are TRBV3-1 (or the pseudogene TRBV3-2) and TRBJ2-1, with D perhaps matching TRBD2 (5 bases). Germline CDR1 LGHDT, CDR2 YNNKEL (reference sequence). Trimming took 0 bases from V and 10 from J, leaving 13 bases between them. The CDR3 runs 14 residues.

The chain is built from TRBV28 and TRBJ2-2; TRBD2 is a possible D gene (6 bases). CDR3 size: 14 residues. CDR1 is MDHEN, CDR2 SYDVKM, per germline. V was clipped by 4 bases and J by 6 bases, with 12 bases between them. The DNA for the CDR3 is TGTGCCAGCAGTTCCGGGACTTCATCCGGGGAGCTGTTTTTT. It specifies CASSSGTSSGELFF.

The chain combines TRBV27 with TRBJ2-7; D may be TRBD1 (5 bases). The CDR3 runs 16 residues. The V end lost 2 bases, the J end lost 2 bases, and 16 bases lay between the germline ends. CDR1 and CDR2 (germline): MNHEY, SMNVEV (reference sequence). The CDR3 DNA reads TGTGCCAGCAGTTTACCCCCCAGGGCAGGGCCCTACGAGCAGTACTTC. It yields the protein CASSLPPRAGPYEQYF.

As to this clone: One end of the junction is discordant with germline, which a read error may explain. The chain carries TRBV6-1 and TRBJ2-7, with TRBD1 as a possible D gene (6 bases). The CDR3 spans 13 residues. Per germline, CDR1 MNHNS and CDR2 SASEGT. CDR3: CASSEAPRTATTF. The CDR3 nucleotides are TGTGCCAGCAGTGAAGCGCCTCGGACAGCCACGACCTTC.

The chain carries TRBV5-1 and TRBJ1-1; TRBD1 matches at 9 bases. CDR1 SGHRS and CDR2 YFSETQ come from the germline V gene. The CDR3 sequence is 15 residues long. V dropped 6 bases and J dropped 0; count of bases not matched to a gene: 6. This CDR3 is CASTVGQGMNTEAFF. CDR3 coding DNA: TGCGCCAGCACCGTGGGACAGGGAATGAACACTGAAGCTTTCTTT.

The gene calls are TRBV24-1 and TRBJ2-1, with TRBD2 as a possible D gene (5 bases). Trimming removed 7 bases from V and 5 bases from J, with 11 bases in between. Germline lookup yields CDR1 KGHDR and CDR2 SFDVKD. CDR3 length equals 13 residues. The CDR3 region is CATSPRGNNEQFF. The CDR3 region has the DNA TGTGCCACCAGCCCACGAGGGAACAATGAGCAGTTCTTC.

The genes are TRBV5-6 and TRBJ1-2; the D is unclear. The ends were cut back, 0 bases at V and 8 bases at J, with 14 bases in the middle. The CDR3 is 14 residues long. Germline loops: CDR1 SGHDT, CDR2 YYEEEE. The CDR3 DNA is TGTGCCAGCAGCTTGGTCGGGGATTTCTTCGGCTACACCTTC. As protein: CASSLVGDFFGYTF. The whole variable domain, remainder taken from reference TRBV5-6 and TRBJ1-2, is DAGVTQSPTHLIKTRGQQVTLRCSPKSGHDTVSWYQQALGQGPQFIFQYYEEEERQRGNFPDRFSGHQFPNYSSELNVNALLLGDSALYLCASSLVGDFFGYTFGSGTRLTVV.

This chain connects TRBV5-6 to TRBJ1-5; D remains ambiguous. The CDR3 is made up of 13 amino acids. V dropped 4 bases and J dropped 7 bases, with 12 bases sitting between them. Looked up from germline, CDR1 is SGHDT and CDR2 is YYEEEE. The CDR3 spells CASSPQAGQPQHF. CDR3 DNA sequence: TGTGCCAGCAGCCCCCAGGCGGGCCAGCCCCAGCATTTT.